This TCR beta chain emerged from a study of beta chain features in type 1 diabetes. Every bit of the isolated RNA underwent reverse transcription, so sequencing read expressed TCRB transcripts. The data were produced by immunoSEQ multiplex PCR, yet TCRdb's version contains in-frame clones alone and is incomplete. Among 45,000 to 60,000 clones listed, around 40% were seen once. About this clone: The antigen is undetermined.

The V gene end was trimmed by 7 bases and the J gene end by 6 bases; junction bases not matched to a gene: 13. The CDR3 is made up of 16 amino acids. Germline CDR1 LNHDA, CDR2 SQIVND (reference sequence). Overall study findings and caveats: Shortening of TCRB CDR3s, moderate but significant, appeared in all four CD4+ subsets of Type 1 diabetes patients.

The sequence was collected from a man aged 30-40 years with type 1 diabetes. The sample comprised stem cell memory CD4+ T cells from blood. The gene calls are TRBV19 and TRBJ2-1; 9 nucleotides match TRBD2. CDR3: CASTDSGRGIINEQFF. Written as DNA, the CDR3 is TGTGCCAGTACCGATAGCGGGAGAGGTATTATCAATGAGCAGTTCTTC. Full variable domain (remainder filled in from reference TRBV19 and TRBJ2-1): DGGITQSPKYLFRKEGQNVTLSCEQNLNHDAMYWYRQDPGQGLRLIYYSQIVNDFQKGDIAEGYSVSREKKESFPLTVTSAQKNPTAFYLCASTDSGRGIINEQFFGPGTRLTVL.